This record concerns one T cell receptor beta chain sequence. The table lists this clonotype with many counts. Its antigen remains undetermined. No base qualities exist here, and no much larger clone lies one base off it. Data came from an Illumina MiSeq. The raw public reads went through TCRdb reprocessing: fastp at Q25, MiXCR clone calling, in-frame beta chains kept. A single entry per CDR3 protein holds the most common genes and DNA from its merged rows. For this sample there are about 42,000 distinct CDR3 sequences; 12% appear just once. The ten largest make up approximately 8% of the sample. The sample belongs to a study of type 1 regulatory T cells (dated by TCRdb to the early 2020s). Study-level background: The study characterized an in vitro protocol that generated a Tr1-enriched, alloantigen-specific CD4 T cell product named T-allo10. T-allo10 was being tested clinically in patients with hematological malignancies who were undergoing allogeneic hematopoietic stem cell transplantation.

A distance of 13 bases separates the germline ends of V and J, which lose 3 bases and 2 bases respectively. The CDR3 spans 14 residues, from the cysteine through the phenylalanine. Only CDR3 DNA is held: 42 bases, read in frame from base 1. CDR1 and CDR2 are read off the germline V gene (reference sequence) as DFQATT and SNEGSKA. The research as a whole found: Compared with non-Tr1 cells, Tr1 cells had a narrower TCR repertoire, and the study took this difference to reflect clonal expansion driven by alloantigen.

The chain is encoded by TRBV20-1 joined to TRBJ1-2; a weak D assignment points to TRBD1 (5 bases agree). This receptor was obtained from a human donor in good health. The sample comprised cultured non-Tr1 T cells, either the whole culture or a sorted T cell fraction (not recorded which). The cell subset or site label, read with the paper, signifies: non-Tr1 population from the T-allo10 product. The CDR3 in this case is CSASLGLSNYGYTF. The nucleotides are TGCAGTGCTAGTTTGGGGCTAAGCAACTATGGCTACACCTTC.